The sequence of this T cell receptor (beta chain) was determined in a study of STAT3 mutations in large granular lymphocyte leukemia. Study-level points and caveats: Every T-LGLL patient had at least one immunodominant TCRbeta clonotype. Some patients had dominant TCR clones larger than their STAT3 mutant burden.

Only in-frame clones appear in the TCRdb table, and some are missing; sequencing was by immunoSEQ multiplex PCR. The sample includes fewer than 2,000 clones, 29% seen only once; the top ten take roughly three fifths. On this clone itself: Its specificity is unknown.

The CDR3 is made up of 14 amino acids. Looked up from germline, CDR1 is MDHEN and CDR2 is SYDVKM. V shed 4 bases and J 1 base; nucleotides not matched to a gene: 4. This clonotype was obtained from a male patient aged 50 to 59 with T-cell large granular lymphocyte leukemia. Some clones in this sample may be carry-over from other donors' samples. Material: peripheral blood mononuclear cells. The chain couples TRBV28 to TRBJ2-7; 7 bases map to TRBD1. CDR3 protein: CASSSWTGSYEQYF. DNA of the CDR3: TGTGCCAGCAGTTCATGGACAGGATCCTACGAGCAGTACTTC.